Listed here are 5 T cell receptor beta chains from one sample, sequenced in a study of blood T cell repertoires in COVID-19. Data came from immunoSEQ multiplex PCR; TCRdb stores just in-frame clones and leaves some out. The table lists around 150,000 clones, about three quarters of them singletons. The source material was PBMCs or T cells enriched from blood (not recorded which). The source is a woman aged 45-59 years who had recovered from COVID-19.

The chain combines TRBV12-3 or TRBV12-4 with TRBJ1-5; perhaps TRBD1 as D (6 bases). With 3 bases removed from V and 11 bases from J, the gap between germline ends came to 11 bases. The CDR3 is 12 amino acids. The CDR3 reads CASSFFRGSQHF. The CDR3 DNA reads TGTGCCAGCAGTTTCTTCAGGGGATCCCAGCATTTT.

This chain uses TRBV28 with TRBJ2-4; D is perhaps TRBD1 (6 bases). This CDR3 comprises 14 residues. Germline CDR1 reads MDHEN; CDR2 reads SYDVKM. Trimming took 3 bases from V and 6 from J, leaving 12 bases between them. The CDR3 DNA is TGTGCCAGCAGTTTCAGGGGAACCCTAAACATTCAGTACTTC. Protein product: CASSFRGTLNIQYF.

This sequence joins TRBV28 and TRBJ2-1, with 8 bases that match TRBD2. Germline loops: CDR1 MDHEN, CDR2 SYDVKM. V lost 3 bases, J lost 1 base, and 11 bases stayed unmatched. This CDR3 contains 18 residues. DNA of the CDR3: TGTGCCAGCAGTTTCTTTTCTCCGGGACTAGATTCCTACAATGAGCAGTTCTTC. It yields the protein CASSFFSPGLDSYNEQFF.

The chain combines TRBV3-1 (or the pseudogene TRBV3-2) with TRBJ2-3; TRBD2 matches 7 bases. After removal of 0 bases from V and 3 bases from J, the junction contained 6 bases not matched to a gene. Germline values: CDR1 LGHDT, CDR2 YNNKEL (reference sequence). The CDR3 totals 16 residues. The CDR3 here is CASSQETRGGTDTQYF. CDR3 coding DNA: TGTGCCAGCAGCCAAGAGACTAGGGGAGGGACAGATACGCAGTATTTT.

The genes are TRBV3-1 (or the pseudogene TRBV3-2) and TRBJ2-3; the match to TRBD1 covers 8 bases. V dropped 4 bases and J dropped 5; count of bases not matched to a gene: 11. The CDR3 is 16 amino acids. CDR1 LGHDT and CDR2 YNNKEL come from the germline V gene (reference sequence). The CDR3 bases are TGTGCCAGCAGCCTCCGCACACAGGGGGTGGTAGATACGCAGTATTTT. It is translated as CASSLRTQGVVDTQYF.